The rows below give T cell receptor beta chains drawn from one sample of a study of T cells in Graves' hyperthyroidism and ophthalmopathy. MiXCR, applied by TCRdb to the multiplex PCR reads, yields one record per CDR3 protein. Of about 350,000 distinct CDR3 sequences in the sample, 15% to 20% are singletons; the top ten hold 3.7%. Sequenced sample: blood. These receptors came from a woman younger than 35 with Graves' hyperthyroidism. The CDR3 runs from the conserved cysteine through the conserved F or W. D genes are given only for firm matches. Clone size is shown for a subset of rows, as once, few, many or a class of expanded clone.

d_call,v_call,j_call,clone_size,cdr3_aa,cdr3_nt
TRBD1,TRBV12-3/TRBV12-4,TRBJ1-1,many,CASSRDRPRGTEAFF,TGTGCCAGCAGTCGGGACAGACCCCGCGGCACTGAAGCTTTCTTT
TRBD2,TRBV7-2,TRBJ2-7,few,CASSGKTGAETSGSYYEQYF,TGTGCCAGCAGCGGAAAGACAGGGGCGGAGACTAGCGGGTCCTACTACGAGCAGTACTTC
TRBD1,TRBV20-1,TRBJ1-1,many,CSARDRRGVGTEAFF,TGCAGTGCTAGAGATCGCAGGGGGGTAGGCACTGAAGCTTTCTTT
NA,TRBV30,TRBJ1-1,many,CAWSGTGFGEAFF,TGTGCCTGGAGTGGGACCGGCTTTGGGGAAGCTTTCTTT
NA,TRBV7-2,TRBJ2-7,many,CASSERAGYEQYF,TGTGCCAGCAGCGAAAGGGCGGGGTACGAGCAGTACTTC
NA,TRBV19,TRBJ1-6,few,CASSLPKIGRLNSPLHF,TGTGCCAGTAGTCTCCCCAAAATTGGACGGCTGAATTCACCCCTCCACTTT
NA,TRBV12-3/TRBV12-4,TRBJ1-2,many,CASSISRTGYGYTF,TGTGCCAGCAGTATCTCCAGGACGGGCTATGGCTACACCTTC
NA,TRBV20-1,TRBJ2-7,many,CSAYNPAASYEQYF,TGCAGTGCTTACAACCCGGCAGCCTCCTACGAGCAGTACTTC
NA,TRBV30,TRBJ2-5,many,CAWSVQRGVTQYF,TGTGCCTGGAGTGTACAACGGGGTGTGACCCAGTACTTC
TRBD2,TRBV2,TRBJ2-5,NA,CAISLLAGDETQYF,TGTGCCATCAGTCTTCTAGCGGGGGATGAGACCCAGTACTTC
NA,TRBV7-2,TRBJ1-5,NA,CASSLRSGNQPQHF,TGTGCCAGCAGCTTAAGGTCAGGGAATCAGCCCCAGCATTTT
NA,TRBV7-9,TRBJ2-7,many,CASIPITSPGEQYF,TGTGCCAGCATCCCGATAACTTCCCCAGGCGAGCAGTACTTC
NA,TRBV14,TRBJ2-7,NA,CASSQPGYEQYF,TGTGCCAGCAGCCAACCCGGCTACGAGCAGTACTTC
NA,TRBV6-5,TRBJ1-5,many,CASSSPGVRSQHF,TGTGCCAGCAGTTCGCCGGGGGTACGGTCCCAGCATTTT
NA,TRBV5-5,TRBJ1-5,few,CASSLYPFTQPQHF,TGTGCCAGCAGCTTGTATCCATTTACCCAGCCCCAGCATTTT
NA,TRBV6-1,TRBJ1-2,NA,CASRTSPGGTYGYTF,TGTGCCAGCAGGACCTCGCCGGGAGGTACCTATGGCTACACCTTC
NA,TRBV7-2,TRBJ1-5,NA,CASSLVGGQGQPQHF,TGTGCCAGCAGCTTAGTGGGGGGGCAGGGACAGCCCCAGCATTTT
NA,TRBV28,TRBJ2-6,many,CASSLDNSGANVLTF,TGTGCCAGCAGCTTGGACAACTCTGGGGCCAACGTCCTGACTTTC
TRBD2,TRBV10-3,TRBJ2-5,many,CAIGSGGETQYF,TGTGCCATCGGGAGCGGGGGGGAGACCCAGTACTTC
TRBD1,TRBV19,TRBJ1-5,many,CASSIGDRFSQPQHF,TGTGCCAGTAGTATAGGGGACAGGTTCAGTCAGCCCCAGCATTTT
TRBD2,TRBV7-8,TRBJ2-5,few,CASSQLAGGAHGTQYF,TGTGCCAGCAGCCAACTAGCGGGGGGGGCCCACGGGACCCAGTACTTC
TRBD2,TRBV18,TRBJ2-5,few,CASSPRTGGYQETQYF,TGTGCCAGCTCACCACGGACGGGGGGGTACCAAGAGACCCAGTACTTC
NA,TRBV5-1,TRBJ2-6,many,CASSLTGTSGANVLTF,TGCGCCAGCAGCTTGACCGGGACATCCGGGGCCAACGTCCTGACTTTC
NA,TRBV28,TRBJ1-2,many,CATNTANYGYTF,TGTGCCACCAACACGGCGAACTATGGCTACACCTTC
NA,TRBV4-2,TRBJ1-2,many,CASSQWSQDLSYTF,TGTGCCAGCAGCCAATGGTCTCAGGATCTCAGCTACACCTTC
NA,TRBV18,TRBJ2-5,NA,CASSFAPIQTQYF,TGTGCCAGCTCCTTCGCCCCAATACAGACCCAGTACTTC
NA,TRBV27,TRBJ2-5,many,CAIRDSYQETQYF,TGTGCCATCCGGGACTCCTATCAAGAGACCCAGTACTTC
NA,TRBV12-3/TRBV12-4,TRBJ2-7,many,CASTPGQSYEQYF,TGTGCCAGCACCCCAGGGCAGTCCTACGAGCAGTACTTC
TRBD1,TRBV19,TRBJ1-1,NA,CASSRDRGRVRTEAFF,TGTGCCAGTAGTCGGGACAGGGGGAGGGTGAGGACTGAAGCTTTCTTT
NA,TRBV7-8,TRBJ1-1,many,CASSLGSAGVRAFF,TGTGCCAGCAGCTTAGGTTCCGCGGGAGTAAGAGCTTTCTTT
NA,TRBV4-1,TRBJ2-7,NA,CASSLTPPGLGAGEQYF,TGCGCCAGCAGCCTGACCCCACCGGGACTCGGAGCGGGTGAGCAGTACTTC
NA,TRBV6-1,TRBJ1-1,many,CASSPHRTVSTEAFF,TGTGCCAGCAGTCCCCATCGGACGGTTAGCACTGAAGCTTTCTTT
TRBD1,TRBV5-6,TRBJ1-5,many,CASSWGTANQPQHF,TGTGCCAGCAGCTGGGGGACAGCAAATCAGCCCCAGCATTTT
NA,TRBV13,TRBJ2-7,many,CASSSAHEQYF,TGTGCCAGCAGCTCCGCCCACGAGCAGTACTTC
TRBD2,TRBV2,TRBJ2-7,many,CASTPAGAPYEQYF,TGTGCCAGCACTCCAGCGGGGGCCCCCTACGAGCAGTACTTC
NA,TRBV7-9,TRBJ1-1,many,CASSGTSNTEAFF,TGTGCCAGCTCCGGGACTTCGAACACTGAAGCTTTCTTT
NA,TRBV12-3/TRBV12-4,TRBJ1-3,many,CASSRGTSGNTIYF,TGTGCCAGCAGCCGAGGGACCTCTGGAAACACCATATATTTT
NA,TRBV29-1,TRBJ2-7,many,CSVATGYEQYF,TGCAGCGTTGCGACAGGCTACGAGCAGTACTTC
NA,TRBV2,TRBJ2-7,many,CASGLYEQYF,TGTGCCTCAGGGCTCTACGAGCAGTACTTC
NA,TRBV10-3,TRBJ1-3,many,CAISEPRGYSGNTIYF,TGTGCCATCAGTGAGCCGAGAGGCTACTCTGGAAACACCATATATTTT
NA,TRBV20-1,TRBJ2-5,many,CSAWGPGETQYF,TGCAGTGCTTGGGGCCCCGGAGAGACCCAGTACTTC
NA,TRBV5-1,TRBJ2-7,many,CASSLDLRDEQYF,TGCGCCAGCAGCCTTGACCTCCGGGACGAGCAGTACTTC
NA,TRBV12-3/TRBV12-4,TRBJ1-3,many,CASSSRPSSGNTIYF,TGTGCCAGCAGCTCAAGGCCTAGCTCTGGAAACACCATATATTTT
NA,TRBV12-3/TRBV12-4,TRBJ1-1,many,CASSRTANTEAFF,TGTGCCAGCAGCCGGACGGCGAACACTGAAGCTTTCTTT
NA,TRBV6-5,TRBJ2-7,many,CASSSRDLGEQYF,TGTGCCAGCAGTTCCAGGGATCTCGGCGAGCAGTACTTC
NA,TRBV20-1,TRBJ2-4,few,CSAREYWGGKNIRYF,TGCAGTGCTAGAGAGTATTGGGGCGGCAAAAACATTCGGTACTTC
NA,TRBV20-1,TRBJ2-7,many,CSARDPGTYEQYF,TGCAGTGCTAGAGATCCGGGGACCTACGAGCAGTACTTC
TRBD1,TRBV30,TRBJ2-2,few,CAWSDGTGGPNTGELFF,TGTGCCTGGAGTGATGGGACAGGGGGTCCGAACACCGGGGAGCTGTTTTTT
NA,TRBV10-3,TRBJ1-2,NA,CAISGTEINYGYTF,TGTGCCATCAGTGGTACGGAAATTAACTATGGCTACACCTTC
TRBD1,TRBV5-1,TRBJ1-1,few,CASSSDRGLAFF,TGCGCCAGCAGCTCGGACAGGGGGCTTGCTTTCTTT
NA,TRBV7-8,TRBJ1-1,many,CASSPFGPSTEAFF,TGTGCCAGCAGCCCCTTCGGTCCGAGCACTGAAGCTTTCTTT
TRBD1,TRBV27,TRBJ1-5,many,CASRRDRSPGPQHF,TGTGCCAGCAGGAGGGACAGGTCCCCGGGGCCCCAGCATTTT
NA,TRBV6-1,TRBJ2-7,many,CASSEAVVVYEQYF,TGTGCCAGCAGTGAAGCCGTCGTTGTCTACGAGCAGTACTTC
NA,TRBV28,TRBJ2-2,many,CASSHGQIPNTGELFF,TGTGCCAGCAGCCATGGACAGATACCGAACACCGGGGAGCTGTTTTTT
TRBD1,TRBV30,TRBJ2-7,many,CAWRGQGATYEQYF,TGTGCCTGGAGGGGACAGGGGGCCACCTACGAGCAGTACTTC